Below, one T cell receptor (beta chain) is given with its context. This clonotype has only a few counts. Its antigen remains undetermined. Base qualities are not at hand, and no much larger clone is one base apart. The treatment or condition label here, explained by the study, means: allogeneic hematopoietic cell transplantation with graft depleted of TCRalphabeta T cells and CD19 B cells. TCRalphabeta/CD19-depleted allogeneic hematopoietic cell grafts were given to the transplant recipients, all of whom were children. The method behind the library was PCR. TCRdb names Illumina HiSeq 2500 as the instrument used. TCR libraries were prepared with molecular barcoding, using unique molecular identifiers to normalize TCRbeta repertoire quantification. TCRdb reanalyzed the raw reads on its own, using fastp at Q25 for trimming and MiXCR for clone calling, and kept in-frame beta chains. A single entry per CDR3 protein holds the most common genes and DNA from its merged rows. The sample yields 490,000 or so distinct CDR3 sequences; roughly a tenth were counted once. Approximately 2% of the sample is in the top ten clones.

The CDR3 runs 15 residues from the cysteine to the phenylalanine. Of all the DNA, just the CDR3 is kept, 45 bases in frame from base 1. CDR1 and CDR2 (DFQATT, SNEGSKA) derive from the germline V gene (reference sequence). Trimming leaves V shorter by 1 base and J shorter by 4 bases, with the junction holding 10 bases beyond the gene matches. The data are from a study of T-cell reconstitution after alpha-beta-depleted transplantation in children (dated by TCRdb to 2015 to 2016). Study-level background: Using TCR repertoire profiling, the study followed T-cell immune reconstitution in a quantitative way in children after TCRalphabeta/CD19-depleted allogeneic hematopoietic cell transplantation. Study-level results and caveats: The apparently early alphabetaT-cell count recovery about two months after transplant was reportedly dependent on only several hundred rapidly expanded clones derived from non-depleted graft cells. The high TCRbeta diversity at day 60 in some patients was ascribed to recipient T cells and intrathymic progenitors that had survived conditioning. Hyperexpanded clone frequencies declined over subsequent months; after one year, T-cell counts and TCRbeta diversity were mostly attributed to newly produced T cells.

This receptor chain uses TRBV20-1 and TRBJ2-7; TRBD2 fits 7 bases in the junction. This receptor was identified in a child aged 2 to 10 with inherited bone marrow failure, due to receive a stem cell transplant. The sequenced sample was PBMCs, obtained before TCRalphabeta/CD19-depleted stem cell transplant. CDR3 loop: CSARGVSGTAYEQYF. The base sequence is TGCAGTGCTAGAGGGGTCAGCGGGACGGCTTACGAGCAGTACTTC.